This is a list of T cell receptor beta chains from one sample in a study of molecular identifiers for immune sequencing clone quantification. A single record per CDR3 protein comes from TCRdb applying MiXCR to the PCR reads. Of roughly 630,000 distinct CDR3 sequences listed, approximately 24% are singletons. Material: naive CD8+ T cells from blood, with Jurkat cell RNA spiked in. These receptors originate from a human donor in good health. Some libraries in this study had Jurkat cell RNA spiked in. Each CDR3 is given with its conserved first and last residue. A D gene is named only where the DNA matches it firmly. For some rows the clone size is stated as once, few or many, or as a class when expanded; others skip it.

CDR3 protein: CASSQHRGSSYEQYF
CDR3 DNA: TGCGCCAGCAGCCAACACCGGGGCAGCTCCTACGAGCAGTACTTC
V gene: TRBV4-1
D gene: NA
clone size: NA
J gene: TRBJ2-7

CDR3 protein: CASGPGPLDTQYF
CDR3 DNA: TGTGCCAGCGGACCGGGGCCCTTAGATACGCAGTATTTT
V gene: TRBV13
D gene: NA
clone size: many
J gene: TRBJ2-3

CDR3 protein: CAWGTGTGNTGELFF
CDR3 DNA: TGTGCCTGGGGTACCGGGACAGGGAACACCGGGGAGCTGTTTTTT
V gene: TRBV30
D gene: TRBD1
clone size: few
J gene: TRBJ2-2

CDR3 protein: CSARDRGWNHGYTF
CDR3 DNA: TGCAGTGCTAGGGACAGGGGTTGGAACCATGGCTACACCTTC
V gene: TRBV20-1
D gene: TRBD1
clone size: NA
J gene: TRBJ1-2

CDR3 protein: CASSLGTDNQPQHF
CDR3 DNA: TGTGCCAGCAGTCTTGGGACAGACAATCAGCCCCAGCATTTT
V gene: TRBV27
D gene: TRBD1
clone size: many
J gene: TRBJ1-5

CDR3 protein: CASTVGTGFYEQYF
CDR3 DNA: TGTGCCAGCACCGTCGGGACAGGGTTCTACGAGCAGTACTTC
V gene: TRBV12-3/TRBV12-4
D gene: TRBD1
clone size: NA
J gene: TRBJ2-7

CDR3 protein: CSVEGLDRAGTEAFF
CDR3 DNA: TGCAGCGTTGAGGGCCTGGACAGGGCCGGCACTGAAGCTTTCTTT
V gene: TRBV29-1
D gene: TRBD1
clone size: many
J gene: TRBJ1-1

CDR3 protein: CASSLASGHQETQYF
CDR3 DNA: TGTGCCAGCAGCTTAGCGTCAGGTCACCAAGAGACCCAGTACTTC
V gene: TRBV7-8
D gene: NA
clone size: many
J gene: TRBJ2-5

CDR3 protein: CASSPLVRSRETNYEQYF
CDR3 DNA: TGTGCCAGCAGTCCCCTGGTACGCAGCCGGGAGACGAACTACGAGCAGTACTTC
V gene: TRBV27
D gene: NA
clone size: few
J gene: TRBJ2-7

CDR3 protein: CAGSYGRGAGAQYF
CDR3 DNA: TGTGCCGGCAGTTACGGGCGGGGCGCAGGTGCGCAGTATTTT
V gene: TRBV6-5
D gene: NA
clone size: NA
J gene: TRBJ2-3

CDR3 protein: CASSLRTSNTGELFF
CDR3 DNA: TGTGCCAGCAGTTTACGGACATCGAACACCGGGGAGCTGTTTTTT
V gene: TRBV28
D gene: NA
clone size: NA
J gene: TRBJ2-2

CDR3 protein: CASKRTSRQEPQYF
CDR3 DNA: TGTGCCAGCAAAAGGACCTCCCGCCAAGAGCCCCAGTACTTC
V gene: TRBV27
D gene: NA
clone size: NA
J gene: TRBJ2-5

CDR3 protein: CASSIFITGSGNQPQHF
CDR3 DNA: TGTGCCAGTAGTATATTTATCACGGGATCTGGCAATCAGCCCCAGCATTTT
V gene: TRBV19
D gene: NA
clone size: NA
J gene: TRBJ1-5

CDR3 protein: CSARDRGGTFSGANVLTF
CDR3 DNA: TGCAGTGCTAGAGATCGTGGCGGGACCTTCTCTGGGGCCAACGTCCTGACTTTC
V gene: TRBV20-1
D gene: NA
clone size: many
J gene: TRBJ2-6

CDR3 protein: CASSQSASSYNSPLHF
CDR3 DNA: TGCGCCAGCAGCCAATCGGCTAGCTCCTATAATTCACCCCTCCACTTT
V gene: TRBV4-3
D gene: NA
clone size: many
J gene: TRBJ1-6

CDR3 protein: CASSPNPASSYNSPLHF
CDR3 DNA: TGTGCCAGCAGCCCCAACCCCGCGAGCTCCTATAATTCACCCCTCCACTTT
V gene: TRBV11-2
D gene: NA
clone size: NA
J gene: TRBJ1-6

CDR3 protein: CASSPPRWTDNYGYTF
CDR3 DNA: TGTGCCAGCAGTCCCCCCCGCTGGACAGACAACTATGGCTACACCTTC
V gene: TRBV6-5
D gene: NA
clone size: NA
J gene: TRBJ1-2

CDR3 protein: CASSLENSNYGYTF
CDR3 DNA: TGTGCCAGCAGCTTAGAGAACAGCAACTATGGCTACACCTTC
V gene: TRBV7-9
D gene: NA
clone size: many
J gene: TRBJ1-2

CDR3 protein: CASTENEKLFF
CDR3 DNA: TGTGCCAGCACGGAAAATGAAAAACTGTTTTTT
V gene: TRBV25-1
D gene: NA
clone size: NA
J gene: TRBJ1-4

CDR3 protein: CASSLEGGWGTEAFF
CDR3 DNA: TGTGCCAGCAGCTTAGAGGGGGGATGGGGCACTGAAGCTTTCTTT
V gene: TRBV7-9
D gene: NA
clone size: NA
J gene: TRBJ1-1

CDR3 protein: CASSLAESSTDTQYF
CDR3 DNA: TGTGCCAGCAGCTTAGCGGAGAGTAGCACAGATACGCAGTATTTT
V gene: TRBV7-9
D gene: NA
clone size: many
J gene: TRBJ2-3

CDR3 protein: CASSIRDSSYNEQFF
CDR3 DNA: TGTGCCAGCAGCATCCGGGACAGCTCCTACAATGAGCAGTTCTTC
V gene: TRBV7-9
D gene: TRBD1
clone size: NA
J gene: TRBJ2-1

CDR3 protein: CASSSGRQGVRTGELFF
CDR3 DNA: TGTGCCAGCAGCTCAGGCAGGCAGGGGGTCAGGACCGGGGAGCTGTTTTTT
V gene: TRBV9
D gene: TRBD1
clone size: NA
J gene: TRBJ2-2

CDR3 protein: CASRDPQETQYF
CDR3 DNA: TGTGCCAGCAGAGACCCACAAGAGACCCAGTACTTC
V gene: TRBV28
D gene: NA
clone size: many
J gene: TRBJ2-5

CDR3 protein: CASQGDNTQYF
CDR3 DNA: TGTGCCAGCCAGGGAGACAATACGCAGTATTTT
V gene: TRBV9
D gene: NA
clone size: NA
J gene: TRBJ2-3

CDR3 protein: CATSDTQGTTGELFF
CDR3 DNA: TGTGCCACCAGTGACACACAGGGGACCACCGGGGAGCTGTTTTTT
V gene: TRBV24-1
D gene: TRBD1
clone size: NA
J gene: TRBJ2-2

CDR3 protein: CASSPQVYEQYF
CDR3 DNA: TGTGCCAGCTCCCCACAGGTATACGAGCAGTACTTC
V gene: TRBV28
D gene: NA
clone size: many
J gene: TRBJ2-7

CDR3 protein: CAWSGIIVEQYF
CDR3 DNA: TGTGCCTGGAGTGGTATTATAGTCGAGCAGTACTTC
V gene: TRBV30
D gene: NA
clone size: few
J gene: TRBJ2-7

CDR3 protein: CASSLFLAGNNEQFF
CDR3 DNA: TGTGCCAGCAGTTTATTCCTAGCGGGAAACAATGAGCAGTTCTTC
V gene: TRBV27
D gene: TRBD2
clone size: NA
J gene: TRBJ2-1

CDR3 protein: CASSFRSEKLFF
CDR3 DNA: TGTGCCAGCAGTTTTAGAAGTGAAAAACTGTTTTTT
V gene: TRBV12-3/TRBV12-4
D gene: NA
clone size: many
J gene: TRBJ1-4

CDR3 protein: CASSWGTGGSDEQYF
CDR3 DNA: TGTGCCAGCAGTTGGGGGACAGGGGGAAGTGACGAGCAGTACTTC
V gene: TRBV12-3/TRBV12-4
D gene: TRBD1
clone size: many
J gene: TRBJ2-7

CDR3 protein: CACGGADNTEAFF
CDR3 DNA: TGTGCCTGCGGGGGGGCCGATAACACTGAAGCTTTCTTT
V gene: TRBV30
D gene: NA
clone size: few
J gene: TRBJ1-1

CDR3 protein: CASSLLSVAGVSEQYF
CDR3 DNA: TGTGCCAGCAGTTTACTTTCTGTAGCGGGAGTTTCCGAGCAGTACTTC
V gene: TRBV27
D gene: TRBD2
clone size: NA
J gene: TRBJ2-7

CDR3 protein: CASSYTDSFYEQYF
CDR3 DNA: TGTGCCAGCAGTTACACGGACAGTTTCTACGAGCAGTACTTC
V gene: TRBV6-6
D gene: NA
clone size: many
J gene: TRBJ2-7

CDR3 protein: CASSLTSPADYEQYF
CDR3 DNA: TGTGCCAGCAGCCTTACTAGCCCAGCGGACTACGAGCAGTACTTC
V gene: TRBV11-2
D gene: NA
clone size: many
J gene: TRBJ2-7

CDR3 protein: CASSQSPGTGDTEAFF
CDR3 DNA: TGCGCCAGCAGCCAATCCCCTGGTACAGGGGACACTGAAGCTTTCTTT
V gene: TRBV4-3
D gene: TRBD1
clone size: NA
J gene: TRBJ1-1

CDR3 protein: CASTLSGTGSFYEQYF
CDR3 DNA: TGTGCCAGCACCCTATCCGGGACAGGGAGTTTTTACGAGCAGTACTTC
V gene: TRBV9
D gene: TRBD1
clone size: few
J gene: TRBJ2-7

CDR3 protein: CASSYDITGNSIYF
CDR3 DNA: TGTGCCAGCAGTTACGACATAACTGGAAACTCCATATATTTT
V gene: TRBV7-2
D gene: NA
clone size: NA
J gene: TRBJ1-3

CDR3 protein: CASSEGQGAGYEQYF
CDR3 DNA: TGTGCCAGCAGTGAGGGGCAGGGGGCGGGCTACGAGCAGTACTTC
V gene: TRBV6-1
D gene: TRBD1
clone size: NA
J gene: TRBJ2-7

CDR3 protein: CASSPPGRGRADTQYF
CDR3 DNA: TGTGCCAGCAGCCCCCCGGGCAGGGGGCGTGCAGATACGCAGTATTTT
V gene: TRBV7-6
D gene: TRBD1
clone size: NA
J gene: TRBJ2-3

CDR3 protein: CASSLFGGGTEAFF
CDR3 DNA: TGTGCCAGCAGTTTGTTCGGGGGCGGCACTGAAGCTTTCTTT
V gene: TRBV28
D gene: NA
clone size: many
J gene: TRBJ1-1

CDR3 protein: CSVGGVGEAFF
CDR3 DNA: TGCAGCGTCGGGGGGGTTGGGGAAGCTTTCTTT
V gene: TRBV29-1
D gene: NA
clone size: many
J gene: TRBJ1-1

CDR3 protein: CASRAGPAGGTDTQYF
CDR3 DNA: TGTGCCAGCCGAGCTGGTCCCGCCGGGGGCACAGATACGCAGTATTTT
V gene: TRBV2
D gene: NA
clone size: many
J gene: TRBJ2-3

CDR3 protein: CASTERAGQRNSQNYGYTF
CDR3 DNA: TGTGCCAGCACCGAAAGGGCGGGACAGCGAAATTCCCAAAACTATGGCTACACCTTC
V gene: TRBV12-3/TRBV12-4
D gene: TRBD1
clone size: NA
J gene: TRBJ1-2

CDR3 protein: CASSLVSGTNEKLFF
CDR3 DNA: TGTGCCAGCAGCTTAGTTAGTGGGACGAATGAAAAACTGTTTTTT
V gene: TRBV7-9
D gene: NA
clone size: many
J gene: TRBJ1-4

CDR3 protein: CASTPDRDRAKNIQYF
CDR3 DNA: TGTGCCAGCACCCCTGACAGGGATCGGGCCAAAAACATTCAGTACTTC
V gene: TRBV12-3/TRBV12-4
D gene: TRBD1
clone size: many
J gene: TRBJ2-4

CDR3 protein: CASSFSSGDTQYF
CDR3 DNA: TGTGCCAGCAGCTTCAGTTCCGGGGATACGCAGTATTTT
V gene: TRBV11-2
D gene: NA
clone size: many
J gene: TRBJ2-3

CDR3 protein: CASRSAPSATDTQYF
CDR3 DNA: TGTGCCAGCAGGTCGGCCCCATCCGCCACAGATACGCAGTATTTT
V gene: TRBV12-3/TRBV12-4
D gene: NA
clone size: many
J gene: TRBJ2-3

CDR3 protein: CASSWTSGGADEQFF
CDR3 DNA: TGCGCCAGCAGCTGGACTAGCGGGGGGGCGGATGAGCAGTTCTTC
V gene: TRBV5-1
D gene: TRBD2
clone size: NA
J gene: TRBJ2-1

CDR3 protein: CASSQSRDSIYEQYF
CDR3 DNA: TGTGCCAGCAGCCAATCCCGGGACAGCATCTACGAGCAGTACTTC
V gene: TRBV3-1
D gene: TRBD1
clone size: NA
J gene: TRBJ2-7

CDR3 protein: CASSLAGGQKNIQYF
CDR3 DNA: TGCGCCAGCAGCTTGGCCGGGGGCCAAAAAAACATTCAGTACTTC
V gene: TRBV5-1
D gene: NA
clone size: NA
J gene: TRBJ2-4

CDR3 protein: CASSYVVGRGGTYEQYF
CDR3 DNA: TGTGCCAGCAGTTATGTCGTAGGGCGCGGCGGGACCTACGAGCAGTACTTC
V gene: TRBV6-2/TRBV6-3
D gene: NA
clone size: few
J gene: TRBJ2-7

CDR3 protein: CASSFDRTSSTDTQYF
CDR3 DNA: TGTGCCAGCAGTTTTGACAGGACTTCTAGCACAGATACGCAGTATTTT
V gene: TRBV6-5
D gene: NA
clone size: many
J gene: TRBJ2-3

CDR3 protein: CASSYPGTHNEQFF
CDR3 DNA: TGTGCCAGCAGTTACCCCGGGACGCACAATGAGCAGTTCTTC
V gene: TRBV12-3/TRBV12-4
D gene: NA
clone size: NA
J gene: TRBJ2-1

CDR3 protein: CATSREGGLGAGNTIYF
CDR3 DNA: TGTGCCACCAGCAGAGAGGGGGGCTTGGGGGCTGGAAACACCATATATTTT
V gene: TRBV15
D gene: NA
clone size: many
J gene: TRBJ1-3

CDR3 protein: CGAKGRDRVIFGDNSPLHF
CDR3 DNA: TGCGGTGCTAAAGGTCGGGACAGGGTTATCTTTGGTGATAATTCACCCCTCCACTTT
V gene: TRBV20-1
D gene: TRBD1
clone size: few
J gene: TRBJ1-6

CDR3 protein: CASSPTSVRPDTQYF
CDR3 DNA: TGTGCCAGCAGTCCTACTAGCGTGCGTCCAGATACGCAGTATTTT
V gene: TRBV3-1
D gene: TRBD2
clone size: many
J gene: TRBJ2-3

CDR3 protein: CASSQGGGEYNEQFF
CDR3 DNA: TGTGCCAGCAGCCAAGGGGGCGGGGAATACAATGAGCAGTTCTTC
V gene: TRBV14
D gene: NA
clone size: NA
J gene: TRBJ2-1